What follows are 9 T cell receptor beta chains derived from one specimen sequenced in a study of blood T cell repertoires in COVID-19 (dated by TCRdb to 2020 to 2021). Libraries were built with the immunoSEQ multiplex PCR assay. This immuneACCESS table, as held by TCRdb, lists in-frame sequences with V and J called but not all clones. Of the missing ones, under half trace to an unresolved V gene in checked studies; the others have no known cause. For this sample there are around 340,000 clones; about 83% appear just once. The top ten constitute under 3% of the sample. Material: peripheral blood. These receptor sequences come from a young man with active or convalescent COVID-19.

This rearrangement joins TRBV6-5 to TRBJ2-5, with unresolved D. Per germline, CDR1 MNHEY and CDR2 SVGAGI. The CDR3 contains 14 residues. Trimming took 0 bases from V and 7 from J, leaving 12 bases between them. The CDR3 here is CASSYSFSGATQYF. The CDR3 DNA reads TGTGCCAGCAGTTACTCATTCAGTGGAGCGACCCAGTACTTC.

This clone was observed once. DNA of the CDR3: TGCGCCAGCAGCTTGGCCGGGACAGTCGACACCGGGGAGCTGTTTTTT. It yields the protein CASSLAGTVDTGELFF. This chain uses TRBV5-1 with TRBJ2-2; 7 bases match TRBD1. Germline-derived CDR1 and CDR2 are SGHRS and YFSETQ. V trimming: 0 bases; J trimming: 3 bases; junction bases outside the gene matches: 5. CDR3 size: 16 residues.

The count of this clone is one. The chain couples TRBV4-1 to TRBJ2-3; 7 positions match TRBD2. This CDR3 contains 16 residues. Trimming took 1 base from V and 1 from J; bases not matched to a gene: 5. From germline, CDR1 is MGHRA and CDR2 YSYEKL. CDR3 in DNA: TGCGCCAGCAGCCAAGCGGTAGCGGGTGGCACAGATACGCAGTATTTT. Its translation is CASSQAVAGGTDTQYF.

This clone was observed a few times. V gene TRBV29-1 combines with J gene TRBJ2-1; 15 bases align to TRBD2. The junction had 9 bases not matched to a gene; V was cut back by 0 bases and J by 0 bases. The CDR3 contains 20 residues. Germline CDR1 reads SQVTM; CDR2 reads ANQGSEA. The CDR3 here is CSVEDPPGLAGGSSYNEQFF. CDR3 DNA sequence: TGCAGCGTTGAAGATCCTCCGGGACTAGCGGGAGGTAGCTCCTACAATGAGCAGTTCTTC.

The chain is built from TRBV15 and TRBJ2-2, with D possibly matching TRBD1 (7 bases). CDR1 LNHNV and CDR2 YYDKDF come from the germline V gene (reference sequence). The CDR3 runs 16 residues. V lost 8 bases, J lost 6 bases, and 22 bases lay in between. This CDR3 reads CATGGSGQGVPGELFF. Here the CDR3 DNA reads TGTGCCACCGGGGGGTCAGGGCAGGGGGTCCCCGGGGAGCTGTTTTTT.

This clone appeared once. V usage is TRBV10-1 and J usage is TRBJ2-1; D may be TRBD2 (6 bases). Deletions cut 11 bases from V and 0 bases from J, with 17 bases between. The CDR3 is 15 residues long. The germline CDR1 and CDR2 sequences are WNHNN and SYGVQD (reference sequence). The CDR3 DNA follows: TGCGCCGCCAAAATAGCGGTCAGCTCCTACAATGAGCAGTTCTTC. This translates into CAAKIAVSSYNEQFF.

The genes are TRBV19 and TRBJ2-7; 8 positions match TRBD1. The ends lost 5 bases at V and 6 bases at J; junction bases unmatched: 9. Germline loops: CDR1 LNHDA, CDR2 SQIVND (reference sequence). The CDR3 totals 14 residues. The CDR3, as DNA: TGTGCCAGTAGTGCCAGGGGGCCCTTCGGCGAGCAGTACTTC. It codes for CASSARGPFGEQYF.

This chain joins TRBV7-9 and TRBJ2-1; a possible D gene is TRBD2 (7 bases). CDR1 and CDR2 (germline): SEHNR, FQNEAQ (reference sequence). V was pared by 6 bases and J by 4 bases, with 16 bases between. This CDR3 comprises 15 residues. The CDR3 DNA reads TGTGCCAGCAGTAGGGGCGGGGGCTTATACAATGAGCAGTTCTTC. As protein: CASSRGGGLYNEQFF.

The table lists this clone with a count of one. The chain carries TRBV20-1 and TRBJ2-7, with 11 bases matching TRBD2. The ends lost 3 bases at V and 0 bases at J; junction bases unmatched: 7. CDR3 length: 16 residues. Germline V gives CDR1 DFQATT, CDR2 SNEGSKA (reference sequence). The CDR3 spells CSASPLTSGVSYEQYF. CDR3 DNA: TGCAGTGCTAGTCCCCTGACTAGCGGGGTCTCCTACGAGCAGTACTTC.